The 25 T cell receptor beta chains presented below share a single source sample, sequenced in a study of CD8+ T cells in alopecia areata. RNA was extracted and reverse transcribed into cDNA as the sequencing template. This table comes from immunoSEQ multiplex PCR, and its TCRdb copy is limited to in-frame clones, with some not included. Among roughly 200,000 clones listed, roughly three fifths were seen once. What was sequenced was CD8+ T cells sorted from blood. These TCRs come from a human donor in good health.

The chain recombines TRBV29-1 with TRBJ1-2; tentative D call: TRBD1 (5 bases). Trimming left V 1 base short and J 4 bases short, with 10 bases between. The CDR3 is made up of 13 amino acids. Germline CDR1 is SQVTM and CDR2 is ANQGSEA. This chain's CDR3 is CSVEAAGGYGYTF. The CDR3 DNA is TGCAGCGTTGAAGCGGCTGGGGGCTATGGCTACACCTTC.

The chain has TRBV7-8 and TRBJ2-7; D gene unclear. Looked up from germline, CDR1 is SGHVS and CDR2 is FQNEAQ. The V gene lost 5 bases and the J gene lost 12 bases, with 20 bases spanning the gap. This CDR3 spans 13 amino acids. The CDR3 region is CASSPSQTSLRYF. In nucleotides, the CDR3 is TGTGCCAGCAGCCCCTCGCAGACTTCGCTAAGGTACTTC.

This chain uses TRBV5-4 with TRBJ2-3; weak D call: TRBD1 (5 bases). The CDR3 consists of 15 residues. Per the germline V gene, CDR1 is SGHNT and CDR2 is YYREEE (reference sequence). V lost 0 bases to trimming and J lost 0 bases, with 8 bases between them. This CDR3 reads CASSLEGSSTDTQYF. The CDR3 DNA reads as TGTGCCAGCAGCTTGGAGGGGTCGAGCACAGATACGCAGTATTTT.

The rearrangement uses TRBV27 and TRBJ2-7; no reliable D call. V was clipped by 5 bases and J by 2 bases, with 10 bases between them. The length of the CDR3 is 13 residues. The germline CDR1 and CDR2 sequences are MNHEY and SMNVEV (reference sequence). Here the CDR3 DNA reads TGTGCCAGCAGTCGAGGCAGTGCCTACGAGCAGTACTTC. This translates into CASSRGSAYEQYF.

This chain uses TRBV5-4 with TRBJ2-7; the D is unclear. CDR3 length: 15 amino acids. Germline-derived CDR1 and CDR2 are SGHNT and YYREEE (reference sequence). Trimming pared 4 bases from V and 3 bases from J, leaving 17 bases between. CDR3 sequence: CASSPLPQAIYEQYF. The CDR3 DNA is TGTGCCAGCAGCCCCTTGCCTCAGGCGATCTACGAGCAGTACTTC.

The chain joins TRBV29-1 to TRBJ1-2; D is undetermined. The CDR3 is 14 amino acids. Per the germline V gene, CDR1 is SQVTM and CDR2 is ANQGSEA. Trimming cost V 4 bases and J 1 base, with 13 bases left between them. As DNA, the CDR3 is TGCAGCGTTGCCCCCAGAGGGATTAACTATGGCTACACCTTC. Protein product: CSVAPRGINYGYTF. The full variable domain, with the rest looked up from reference TRBV29-1 and TRBJ1-2, is SAVISQKPSRDICQRGTSLTIQCQVDSQVTMMFWYRQQPGQSLTLIATANQGSEATYESGFVIDKFPISRPNLTFSTLTVSNMSPEDSSIYLCSVAPRGINYGYTFGSGTRLTVV.

The CDR3 region is CASSPRDRGPNEQFF. The CDR3 DNA reads as TGCGCCAGCAGTCCCCGGGACAGGGGCCCAAATGAGCAGTTCTTC. The V call is TRBV4-1, the J call TRBJ2-1, with 10 nucleotides matching TRBD1. Germline V gives CDR1 MGHRA, CDR2 YSYEKL. This CDR3 spans 15 amino acids. V gave up 6 bases and J gave up 7 bases; unmatched junction bases: 9.

Here the CDR3 reads CASSYGRLEQASYEQYF. The CDR3 DNA is TGTGCCAGCAGCTACGGGCGGTTGGAACAGGCCTCCTACGAGCAGTACTTC. This chain uses TRBV13 with TRBJ2-7, with a possible D match to TRBD1 (5 bases). Germline CDR1 is PRHDT and CDR2 is FYEKMQ (reference sequence). CDR3 length equals 17 residues. The V end lost 4 bases, the J end lost 0 bases, and 19 bases lay between the germline ends.

The chain combines TRBV2 with TRBJ2-7, with a tentative D call TRBD2 (5 bases). The CDR3 contains 15 residues. Germline V gives CDR1 SNHLY, CDR2 FYNNEI. Trimming stripped 3 bases from V and 4 bases from J, with 16 bases between. This CDR3 reads CASSEEVKGSYEQYF. The CDR3 DNA reads TGTGCCAGCAGTGAGGAGGTGAAGGGTTCGTACGAGCAGTACTTC.

This clone was counted only a few times. The chain carries TRBV29-1 and TRBJ1-1; D call uncertain. From germline, CDR1 is SQVTM and CDR2 ANQGSEA. The germline V and J ends were trimmed by 5 bases and 5 bases, with 9 bases remaining between them. The CDR3 loop spans 11 amino acids. CDR3 nucleotides: TGCAGCGTTACGGATTCTACTGAAGCTTTCTTT. Its translation is CSVTDSTEAFF.

V usage is TRBV30 and J usage is TRBJ1-1; a weak D match, TRBD1 (5 bases). In germline, CDR1 is GTSNPN, CDR2 SVGIG (reference sequence). V was cut by 4 bases and J by 1 base, with 10 bases left in between. The CDR3 covers 13 residues. The CDR3 sequence: CAWTHDRNTEAFF. CDR3 sequence (DNA): TGTGCCTGGACCCATGACAGGAACACTGAAGCTTTCTTT.

V gene TRBV10-1 combines with J gene TRBJ2-5, with a tentative D call TRBD2 (6 bases). CDR3 length: 16 amino acids. Per the germline V gene, CDR1 is WNHNN and CDR2 is SYGVQD (reference sequence). V dropped 6 bases and J dropped 1 base, with 18 bases sitting between them. The CDR3 DNA reads TGCGCCAGCAGCCCTGGGGTAGCGGTAATCCAAGAGACCCAGTACTTC. Protein sequence: CASSPGVAVIQETQYF.

The chain recombines TRBV2 with TRBJ1-2, with 9 bases matching TRBD1. Germline V gene sequence: CDR1 SNHLY, CDR2 FYNNEI. The CDR3 has 13 amino acids. J lost 5 bases, V lost 10 bases, and 8 bases had no gene match. The CDR3 DNA follows: TGTGCCAACTGGGACAGGGTTCGGTATGGCTACACCTTC. Its protein product is CANWDRVRYGYTF.

The V call is TRBV10-2, the J call TRBJ1-1, with TRBD1 identical over 7 bases. The CDR3 runs to 14 residues. Looked up from germline, CDR1 is WSHSY and CDR2 is SAAADI. Losses at the gene ends were 5 bases for V and 3 bases for J; bases not matched to a gene: 6. CDR3 nucleotides: TGCGCCAGCAGTACGACAGGGCTGGACACTGAAGCTTTCTTT. It encodes CASSTTGLDTEAFF.

The J gene is TRBJ2-2, the V gene TRBV6-5; D not certain. The CDR3 consists of 15 residues. With 6 bases removed from V and 2 bases from J, the gap between germline ends came to 13 bases. The germline V gene has CDR1 MNHEY and CDR2 SVGAGI. CDR3: CASRSTGGNTGELFF. The CDR3 region has the DNA TGTGCCAGCAGGTCGACTGGCGGAAACACCGGGGAGCTGTTTTTT.

This clone occurred a few times. V is TRBV14 and J is TRBJ1-4, with TRBD1 matching over 8 bases. The CDR3 has 19 residues. V lost 1 base, J lost 5 bases, and 15 bases stayed unmatched. The germline V gene encodes CDR1 SGHDN and CDR2 FVKESK. Here the CDR3 DNA reads TGTGCCAGCAGCCAAGGGCGCGGACAGGGCGTAAGCCTGAATGAAAAACTGTTTTTT. It is translated as CASSQGRGQGVSLNEKLFF.

The V call is TRBV29-1, the J call TRBJ2-7; D unclear. Looked up from germline, CDR1 is SQVTM and CDR2 is ANQGSEA. The ends were cut back, 6 bases at V and 3 bases at J, with 18 bases in the middle. The CDR3 spans 14 residues. The CDR3 loop is CSVSGDVVGYEQYF. The CDR3 DNA reads as TGCAGCGTATCTGGCGACGTCGTAGGCTACGAGCAGTACTTC.

The J gene is TRBJ2-6, the V gene TRBV5-1; 12 bases are shared with TRBD2. J was trimmed by 0 bases and V by 4 bases; bases with no gene match: 11. Germline values: CDR1 SGHRS, CDR2 YFSETQ. The CDR3 sequence is 20 residues long. The CDR3, as DNA: TGCGCCAGCAGCCCAAGTTGGACTAGCGGGGACCACTCTGGGGCCAACGTCCTGACTTTC. It codes for CASSPSWTSGDHSGANVLTF. The entire variable domain, with the rest obtained from reference TRBV5-1 and TRBJ2-6, is as follows: KAGVTQTPRYLIKTRGQQVTLSCSPISGHRSVSWYQQTPGQGLQFLFEYFSETQRNKGNFPGRFSGRQFSNSRSEMNVSTLELGDSALYLCASSPSWTSGDHSGANVLTFGAGSRLTVL.

The CDR3 DNA follows: TGTGCCAGCAGCCTGAATAGCAATCAGCCCCAGCATTTT. Its protein product is CASSLNSNQPQHF. The genes are TRBV11-1 and TRBJ1-5; no clear D. Germline V gene sequence: CDR1 SGHAT, CDR2 FQDESV (reference sequence). Trimming removed 5 bases at V and 0 bases at J, with 5 bases between. This CDR3 is built from 13 residues.

CDR3 DNA sequence: TGTGCCAGCAGCTCCCCTGACAGGGAGAACACTGAAGCTTTCTTT. It translates to CASSSPDRENTEAFF. This chain joins TRBV7-6 and TRBJ1-1, with 7 nucleotides matching TRBD1. The CDR3 sequence is 15 residues long. CDR1 and CDR2 from the germline V gene are SGHVS and FNYEAQ. V lost 4 bases to trimming and J lost 1 base; unmatched junction nucleotides: 6.

The chain joins TRBV29-1 to TRBJ1-1; possible D gene TRBD1, 6 bases. The germline V and J ends were trimmed by 5 bases and 3 bases, with 13 bases remaining between them. Germline values: CDR1 SQVTM, CDR2 ANQGSEA. This CDR3 contains 13 residues. CDR3 bases: TGCAGCGTTTTGGGGGGGCTGGACACTGAAGCTTTCTTT. Protein: CSVLGGLDTEAFF.

Notes on this clone: This CDR3 is also generated by other DNA sequences in the sample. This chain joins TRBV27 and TRBJ1-1, with D unclear. The V gene lost 0 bases and the J gene lost 0 bases, with 5 bases spanning the gap. Germline V lookup: CDR1 MNHEY, CDR2 SMNVEV (reference sequence). CDR3 length: 14 amino acids. CDR3 sequence reads: CASSLSRVNTEAFF. In DNA, the CDR3 is TGTGCCAGCAGTTTATCAAGGGTGAACACTGAAGCTTTCTTT.

V is TRBV5-1 and J is TRBJ2-7; D call uncertain. The CDR3 runs to 13 residues. Trimming pared 5 bases from V and 0 bases from J, leaving 9 bases between. Germline-derived CDR1 and CDR2 are SGHRS and YFSETQ. CDR3 region: CASRGRYSYEQYF. In nucleotides, the CDR3 is TGCGCCAGCAGAGGCAGGTACTCCTACGAGCAGTACTTC.

In its sample, this clone was seen a few times. V usage is TRBV7-9 and J usage is TRBJ2-3, with a weak D call TRBD1 (5 bases). The germline CDR1 and CDR2 sequences are SEHNR and FQNEAQ (reference sequence). V was trimmed by 0 bases and J by 2 bases, leaving 12 bases between them. This CDR3 has 16 amino acids. CDR3 coding DNA: TGTGCCAGCAGCTTAGCCGGGCAGGGCTACACAGATACGCAGTATTTT. Translated, it gives CASSLAGQGYTDTQYF.

This clone appeared once. As DNA, the CDR3 is TGTGCCACCAGCAGTGTTCCGGGACTCCCATCCGATACGCAGTATTTT. This encodes CATSSVPGLPSDTQYF. V usage is TRBV15 and J usage is TRBJ2-3; maybe TRBD2 (6 bases). Germline CDR1 reads LNHNV; CDR2 reads YYDKDF (reference sequence). Trimming took off 3 bases at V and 6 bases at J, with 19 bases between the two ends. The CDR3 length is 16 residues.